One sample yielded the 14 T cell receptor beta chains listed below, sequenced in a study of response to subunit inactivated influenza vaccine listed by TCRdb under 2018. Library generation was performed with RT-PCR. The listed sequencing device is Illumina HiSeq 2500. TCRdb handled the public reads itself, with Q25 trimming in fastp and clone calling in MiXCR, and kept productive beta chains. Rows are unified per CDR3 protein, each entry keeping the most common DNA and genes. This sample gives some 570,000 distinct CDR3 sequences in total; around 10% of them show up just once. The ten top clones hold 11% of the sample. The data were also submitted as part of a second study, on T cells expressing NK-cell markers. The other study reports the following: The TCR beta cDNA libraries were made using 5'RACE template switching, a step that added both a universal primer site and unique molecular identifiers.

The specimen comprised PBMCs from blood, sampled on the day of vaccination. The origin of the receptors is a man aged 50 to 60 who received an inactivated influenza vaccine. Donor details come from another sample of the same person, matched by shared clones.

This clonotype was seen more than once but under ten times. The V call is TRBV7-2, the J call TRBJ2-3; the match to TRBD2 covers 8 bases. The trim removed 3 bases at V and 7 bases at J, leaving 6 bases unmatched. This CDR3 is 14 amino acids long. The germline V gene encodes CDR1 SGHTA and CDR2 FQGNSA. The CDR3 DNA reads TGTGCCAGCAGCTTCGGGACTAGAACTAATACGCAGTATTTT. Its translation is CASSFGTRTNTQYF.

CDR3 sequence (DNA): TGTGCCACCAGCCGGGGTAGCGGGATAGACAATGAGCAGTTCTTC. Its protein product is CATSRGSGIDNEQFF. The chain links TRBV15 to TRBJ2-1, with 8 bases that match TRBD2. The CDR3 contains 15 residues. After removal of 5 bases from V and 5 bases from J, the junction contained 8 bases not matched to a gene. From germline, CDR1 is LNHNV and CDR2 YYDKDF (reference sequence).

This clonotype was observed at least ten times. This sequence joins TRBV28 and TRBJ2-2; 12 nucleotides match TRBD2. The CDR3 runs 18 residues. Germline V lookup: CDR1 MDHEN, CDR2 SYDVKM. V lost 5 bases and J lost 0; bases outside the gene matches: 7. CDR3 amino acids: CASSPGLAGRSNTGELFF. CDR3 DNA sequence: TGTGCCAGCAGTCCAGGACTAGCGGGAAGATCGAACACCGGGGAGCTGTTTTTT.

This clonotype has a count of ten or more. The chain recombines TRBV20-1 with TRBJ2-5; weak D call: TRBD1 (6 bases). The CDR3 spans 14 residues. The V and J ends lost 6 bases and 2 bases respectively, with 16 bases between them. Germline V CDR1 and CDR2: DFQATT, SNEGSKA (reference sequence). As DNA, the CDR3 is TGCAGTGCCCTAGCAAGCAGGGGTCAAGAGACCCAGTACTTC. Encoded protein: CSALASRGQETQYF.

The rearrangement links TRBV7-6 to TRBJ2-1; 8 bases are shared with TRBD2. There are 17 residues in the CDR3. V gave up 1 base and J gave up 5 bases; unmatched junction bases: 10. The germline V gene has CDR1 SGHVS and CDR2 FNYEAQ. The CDR3 DNA is TGTGCCAGCAGCTTAGTACAGGCGGGGGGCCGAGACAATGAGCAGTTCTTC. Translated, it gives CASSLVQAGGRDNEQFF.

This clonotype came up a few times. V gene TRBV20-1 combines with J gene TRBJ2-7; 13 nucleotides line up with TRBD2. V trimming: 6 bases; J trimming: 3 bases; junction bases outside the gene matches: 14. This CDR3 is built from 17 residues. Germline assignment: CDR1 DFQATT and CDR2 SNEGSKA (reference sequence). The CDR3 bases are TGCAGTGCCCTAGATTGGACTAGCGGGAGTGGAGGCTACGAGCAGTACTTC. Amino acid sequence: CSALDWTSGSGGYEQYF.

This clonotype showed up just a few times. The chain couples TRBV12-3 or TRBV12-4 to TRBJ2-7; possible D gene TRBD1, 5 bases. Trimming pared 4 bases from V and 8 bases from J, leaving 9 bases between. CDR3 length: 11 amino acids. CDR3 amino acids: CASSYTGKQYF. DNA for the CDR3: TGTGCCAGCAGTTATACAGGAAAGCAGTACTTC.

The chain carries TRBV29-1 and TRBJ2-5; 9 bases are shared with TRBD1. Germline V CDR1 and CDR2: SQVTM, ANQGSEA. The CDR3 has 15 amino acids. The junction had 10 bases not matched to a gene; V was cut back by 3 bases and J by 5 bases. In DNA form, the CDR3 reads TGCAGCGTTGACGGACAGGGGATCGGGAGTGAGACCCAGTACTTC. Amino acid sequence: CSVDGQGIGSETQYF.

This sequence joins TRBV15 and TRBJ2-4; possibly TRBD1 for D (6 bases). The germline V gene has CDR1 LNHNV and CDR2 YYDKDF (reference sequence). The CDR3 has 16 amino acids. V lost 0 bases, J lost 6 bases, and 15 bases lay in between. This CDR3 is CATSREYTGFRNIQYF. CDR3 sequence (DNA): TGTGCCACCAGCAGAGAGTACACAGGGTTCAGAAACATTCAGTACTTC.

The rearrangement joins TRBV15 to TRBJ2-5, with D perhaps matching TRBD1 or TRBD2 (5 bases each). Germline V gives CDR1 LNHNV, CDR2 YYDKDF (reference sequence). The ends were cut back, 8 bases at V and 5 bases at J, with 12 bases in the middle. The CDR3 runs 12 residues. The CDR3 DNA is TGTGCCACCGGAGAGGGGCTGGAGACCCAGTACTTC. Translation: CATGEGLETQYF.

This clonotype was observed a handful of times. The chain is built from TRBV2 and TRBJ2-5; unclear D gene. V was cut by 7 bases and J by 4 bases, with 13 bases left in between. This CDR3 is built from 13 residues. From germline, CDR1 is SNHLY and CDR2 FYNNEI. DNA for the CDR3: TGTGCCAGCACCGACGGCTACCTAGAGACCCAGTACTTC. It translates to CASTDGYLETQYF. Together with reference TRBV2 and TRBJ2-5, the CDR3 gives the full variable domain: EPEVTQTPSHQVTQMGQEVILRCVPISNHLYFYWYRQILGQKVEFLVSFYNNEISEKSEIFDDQFSVERPDGSNFTLKIRSTKLEDSAMYFCASTDGYLETQYFGPGTRLLVL.

The chain links TRBV12-3 or TRBV12-4 to TRBJ1-3; the D gene is possibly TRBD1 (6 bases). Trimming removed 6 bases at V and 0 bases at J, with 12 bases between. CDR3 length: 15 residues. CDR3 residues: CASSNRVYSGNTIYF. The CDR3 DNA reads as TGTGCCAGCAGCAACAGGGTTTACTCTGGAAACACCATATATTTT.

The J gene is TRBJ2-3, the V gene TRBV18; maybe TRBD2 (6 bases). The V and J ends lost 3 bases and 4 bases respectively, with 11 bases between them. Germline V gives CDR1 KGHSH, CDR2 LQKENI. This CDR3 is 14 amino acids long. The DNA of the CDR3 is TGTGCCAGCTCACCGTGGGAGGTAGCAGATACGCAGTATTTT. It is translated as CASSPWEVADTQYF.

In this sample, this clonotype turned up a few times. The chain is built from TRBV6-2 or TRBV6-3 and TRBJ1-5; 10 bases are shared with TRBD1. With 6 bases clipped from V and 7 bases from J, the junction kept 15 bases outside the gene matches. The CDR3 length is 17 residues. From germline, CDR1 is MNHEY and CDR2 SVGEGT. CDR3 protein: CASSGDRGKGVMQPQHF. As DNA, the CDR3 is TGTGCCAGCAGCGGGGACAGGGGTAAAGGAGTGATGCAGCCCCAGCATTTT.